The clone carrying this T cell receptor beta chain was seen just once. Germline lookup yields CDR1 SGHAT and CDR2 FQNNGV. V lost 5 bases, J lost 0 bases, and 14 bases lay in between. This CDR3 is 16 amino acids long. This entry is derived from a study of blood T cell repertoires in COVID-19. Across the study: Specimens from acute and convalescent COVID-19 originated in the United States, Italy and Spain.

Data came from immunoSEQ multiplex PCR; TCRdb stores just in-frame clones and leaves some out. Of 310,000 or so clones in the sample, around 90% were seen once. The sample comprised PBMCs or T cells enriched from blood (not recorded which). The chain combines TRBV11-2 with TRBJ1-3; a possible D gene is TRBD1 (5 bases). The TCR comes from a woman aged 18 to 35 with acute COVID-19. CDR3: CASSISGGGSGNTIYF. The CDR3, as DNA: TGTGCCAGCAGCATTTCGGGGGGTGGCTCTGGAAACACCATATATTTT. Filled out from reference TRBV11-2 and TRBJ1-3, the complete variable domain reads EAGVAQSPRYKIIEKRQSVAFWCNPISGHATLYWYQQILGQGPKLLIQFQNNGVVDDSQLPKDRFSAERLKGVDSTLKIQPAKLEDSAVYLCASSISGGGSGNTIYFGEGSWLTVV.